These T cell receptor beta chains were read from a single sample in a study of OX40 agonist ivuxolimab in advanced cancers. Here immunoSEQ multiplex PCR was the method, and the copy in TCRdb shows in-frame clones only, minus some. The table includes approximately 75,000 clones, about 78% detected once. The sample here was CD4+ or CD8+ T cells sorted from blood, taken in a trial of the OX40 agonist ivuxolimab. The receptors derive from an adult with an advanced solid tumor such as melanoma, head and neck, liver or kidney cancer. The CDR3 runs from the conserved cysteine through the conserved F or W. A D gene is named only where the DNA matches it firmly. Rows may omit the clone size; those that give it use once, few, many or a size class.

j_call | d_call | v_call | clone_size | cdr3_nt | cdr3_aa
TRBJ2-5 | . | TRBV18 | . | TGTGCCAGCTCTGGGGGAGAGACCCAGTACTTC | CASSGGETQYF
TRBJ1-2 | . | TRBV5-6 | once | TGTGCCAGCAGCTTGGGGCAGCGAGCTAACTATGGCTACACCTTC | CASSLGQRANYGYTF
TRBJ2-7 | TRBD2 | TRBV6-1 | . | TGTGCCAGCAGTGAAGCTTTACTAGCGGGGGGCTTTTACGAGCAGTACTTC | CASSEALLAGGFYEQYF
TRBJ2-6 | . | TRBV27 | few | TGTGCCAGCAAGATTGATGCAGGGGCCAACGTCCTGACTTTC | CASKIDAGANVLTF
TRBJ1-1 | . | TRBV27 | . | TGTGCCAGCAGAACCTCCATTAACACTGAAGCTTTCTTT | CASRTSINTEAFF
TRBJ2-7 | TRBD1 | TRBV7-6 | . | TGTGCCAGCAGCGCGCCGGGACAGGGGGCTGAGGAGCAGTACTTC | CASSAPGQGAEEQYF
TRBJ1-3 | . | TRBV5-1 | once | TGCGCCAGCAGGACAGAAGTAACTGGAAACACCATATATTTT | CASRTEVTGNTIYF
TRBJ2-1 | TRBD1 | TRBV11-3 | few | TGTGCCAGCAGCTTGACCGGGACAGGGCATGAGCAGTTCTTC | CASSLTGTGHEQFF
TRBJ2-5 | . | TRBV7-2 | . | TGTGCCAGCAGCTTCCCAGCGGGCGGGGTGGAGACCCAGTACTTC | CASSFPAGGVETQYF
TRBJ2-7 | TRBD2 | TRBV18 | many | TGTGCCAGCTCACCCGGGACTAGTCGTCGCGAGCAGTACTTC | CASSPGTSRREQYF
TRBJ2-3 | TRBD1 | TRBV7-2 | . | TGTGCCAGCAGCTTAGGGACAGGCCTTCGAATTACGCAGTATTTT | CASSLGTGLRITQYF
TRBJ2-1 | TRBD2 | TRBV30 | . | TGTGCCTGGAGAGTAGGAGGGACTAGCGGGAGTAGGGATGAGCAGTTCTTC | CAWRVGGTSGSRDEQFF
TRBJ2-2 | TRBD2 | TRBV28 | . | TGTGCCAGCAGCGCCAGGGCGGGGGCGAACACCGGGGAGCTGTTTTTT | CASSARAGANTGELFF
TRBJ1-1 | . | TRBV15 | . | TGTGCCACCAGCAGACGGTCCGTAGGTGCGAACACTGAAGCTTTCTTT | CATSRRSVGANTEAFF
TRBJ2-1 | TRBD2 | TRBV11-3 | few | TGTGCCAGCAGCTTAGATGAGGGGCTAGCGGGTAACAATGAGCAGTTCTTC | CASSLDEGLAGNNEQFF
TRBJ1-2 | . | TRBV30 | . | TGTGCCTGGAGCCCCCTCCGATCCGGCTACACCTTC | CAWSPLRSGYTF
TRBJ2-1 | . | TRBV6-5 | . | TGTGCCAGCAGTAAGGAGACCTCCTCCTACAATGAGCAGTTCTTC | CASSKETSSYNEQFF
TRBJ2-1 | . | TRBV11-1 | few | TGTGCCAGCAGCTTCTTCCCCGGGACGGGGAACAATGAGCAGTTCTTC | CASSFFPGTGNNEQFF
TRBJ1-1 | . | TRBV5-6 | few | TGTGCCAGCAGCTTTAGCTGGGCGCCGGCTTTCTTT | CASSFSWAPAFF
TRBJ2-5 | TRBD2 | TRBV2 | . | TGTGCCAGGGGCTTAGCGGGAGAGGAAGAGACCCAGTACTTC | CARGLAGEEETQYF
TRBJ1-4 | . | TRBV2 | . | TGTGCCAGCAGAGAGGGTTCTCATGAAAAACTGTTTTTT | CASREGSHEKLFF
TRBJ1-1 | . | TRBV30 | few | TGTGCCTGGAGGCTGGACAGCTTCAACACTGAAGCTTTCTTT | CAWRLDSFNTEAFF
TRBJ2-1 | . | TRBV4-3 | . | TGCGCCAGCAGCCAAGATGAAGAGGGCAATGAGCAGTTCTTC | CASSQDEEGNEQFF
TRBJ2-1 | TRBD2 | TRBV7-2 | . | TGTGCCAGCAGCTGGGGACTAGCGGGTCACAATGAGCAGTTCTTC | CASSWGLAGHNEQFF
TRBJ1-1 | . | TRBV19 | . | TGTGCCAGTTACTCGGATATAGCCACTGAAGCTTTCTTT | CASYSDIATEAFF
TRBJ1-2 | . | TRBV5-4 | . | TGTGCCAGCACCCCTGGGGGCACAGGGCAGAACTATGGCTACACCTTC | CASTPGGTGQNYGYTF
TRBJ2-5 | TRBD2 | TRBV7-9 | once | TGTGCCAGCAGCCGTACTAGCGGGCGGGAGTACTTC | CASSRTSGREYF
TRBJ1-5 | TRBD1 | TRBV29-1 | . | TGCAGCGGCGGACAGGGGAAAGAACAGCCCCAGCATTTT | CSGGQGKEQPQHF
TRBJ2-1 | . | TRBV19 | . | TGTGCCAGTAGTCCCTCGGGGAGACACAATGAGCAGTTCTTC | CASSPSGRHNEQFF